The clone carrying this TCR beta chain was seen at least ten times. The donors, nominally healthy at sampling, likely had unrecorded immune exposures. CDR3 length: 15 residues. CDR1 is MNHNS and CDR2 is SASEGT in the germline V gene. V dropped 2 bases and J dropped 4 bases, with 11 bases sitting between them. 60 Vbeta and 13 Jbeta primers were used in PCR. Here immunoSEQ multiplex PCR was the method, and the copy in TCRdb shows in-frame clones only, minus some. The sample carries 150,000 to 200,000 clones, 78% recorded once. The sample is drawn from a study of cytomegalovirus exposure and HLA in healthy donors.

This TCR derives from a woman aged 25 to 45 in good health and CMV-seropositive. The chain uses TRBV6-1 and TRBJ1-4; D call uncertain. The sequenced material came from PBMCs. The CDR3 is CASSEFGFSNEKLFF. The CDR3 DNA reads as TGTGCCAGCAGTGAATTCGGGTTTAGTAATGAAAAACTGTTTTTT.